The entry below gives a single TCR beta chain sequence along with its context. The data were obtained in a study of response to subunit inactivated influenza vaccine. TCRdb reanalysed the RT-PCR reads using MiXCR and keeps one entry per CDR3 protein. The table has just under 550,000 distinct CDR3 sequences, approximately 24% seen once. From germline, CDR1 is ENHRY and CDR2 SYGVKD. V shed 6 bases and J 13 bases; nucleotides not matched to a gene: 15. This CDR3 region has 14 residues. This sample also appeared in a second study, on T cells expressing NK-cell markers. According to that study: Scientists made TCR beta cDNA using 5'RACE template switching with UMIs.

The clonotype was recovered from a man between 45 and 60 years old who received an inactivated influenza vaccine. The chain is built from TRBV10-3 and TRBJ2-1; 7 bases fit TRBD1. The input for sequencing was CD4+ T cells sorted from PBMCs, taken 11 to 12 days after vaccination. The CDR3 DNA follows: TGTGCCATCAGGCAGGGGGATAGCCCACAACCACAGTTCTTC. Protein product: CAIRQGDSPQPQFF.